These 15 T cell receptor beta chains originate from one sample sequenced in a study of T cell responses to AZD1222 COVID-19 vaccine. Clones were read by immunoSEQ multiplex PCR, and TCRdb kept only the in-frame ones, dropping some. The sample lists roughly 150,000 clones; less than 90% were seen once. Here the sequenced sample was peripheral blood, taken after recovery from COVID-19. The receptor set was obtained from an adult who had recovered from COVID-19.

The V gene is TRBV5-6, the J gene TRBJ2-7; D is undetermined. The germline V and J ends were trimmed by 0 bases and 7 bases, with 5 bases remaining between them. The CDR3 loop spans 11 amino acids. Germline V gene sequence: CDR1 SGHDT, CDR2 YYEEEE. The CDR3: CASSLEIEQYF. The DNA for the CDR3 is TGTGCCAGCAGCTTGGAGATAGAGCAGTACTTC.

V gene TRBV27 combines with J gene TRBJ1-4; TRBD1 agrees at 7 bases. This CDR3 spans 14 amino acids. Germline loops: CDR1 MNHEY, CDR2 SMNVEV (reference sequence). The V gene end was trimmed by 5 bases and the J gene end by 4 bases; junction bases not matched to a gene: 4. The CDR3 region is CASSLRDSNEKLFF. The CDR3 DNA sequence: TGTGCCAGCAGTCTCCGGGACAGTAATGAAAAACTGTTTTTT.

This chain links TRBV4-2 with TRBJ2-1; D unresolved. Germline CDR1 is LGHNA and CDR2 is YNFKEQ. The CDR3 is 13 amino acids. V was clipped by 2 bases and J by 8 bases, with 10 bases between them. CDR3 DNA sequence: TGTGCCAGCAGCCAAACTTATGGTGATGAGCAGTTCTTC. Its translation: CASSQTYGDEQFF.

The J gene is TRBJ1-2, the V gene TRBV11-2, with 8 bases lining up with TRBD1. This CDR3 spans 12 amino acids. Losses at the gene ends were 5 bases for V and 4 bases for J; bases not matched to a gene: 0. Germline-derived CDR1 and CDR2 are SGHAT and FQNNGV. The CDR3 sequence: CASSTGGYGYTF. The CDR3 bases are TGTGCCAGCAGCACAGGGGGCTATGGCTACACCTTC.

The table lists this clone with a count of one. This chain links TRBV19 with TRBJ1-2, with D unclear. Germline CDR1 LNHDA, CDR2 SQIVND (reference sequence). Trimming pared 6 bases from V and 2 bases from J, leaving 16 bases between. CDR3 length: 15 amino acids. DNA for the CDR3: TGTGCCAGTAGCCCACTGGGAGTTTTGAACTATGGCTACACCTTC. Protein product: CASSPLGVLNYGYTF.

The rearrangement links TRBV16 to TRBJ1-1; D is unresolved. The CDR3 consists of 14 residues. V was trimmed by 4 bases and J by 1 base, leaving 10 bases between them. Germline CDR1 KGHSY, CDR2 FQNENV. The CDR3 region has the DNA TGTGCCAGCAGCCCTCGGACGGCGAACACTGAAGCTTTCTTT. As protein: CASSPRTANTEAFF. The whole variable domain, remainder taken from reference TRBV16 and TRBJ1-1, is GEEVAQTPKHLVRGEGQKAKLYCAPIKGHSYVFWYQQVLKNEFKFLISFQNENVFDETGMPKERFSAKCLPNSPCSLEIQATKLEDSAVYFCASSPRTANTEAFFGQGTRLTVV.

This chain uses TRBV23-1 with TRBJ1-5; D remains unclear. TRBV23-1 is noted as an ORF with a role that remains uncertain. The CDR3 extends over 19 amino acids. V was pared by 1 base and J by 6 bases, with 25 bases between. The CDR3 DNA sequence: TGCGCCAGCAGTCAATTGCCCTCTAGGACTCCTCAAGGAGGTCAGCCCCAGCATTTT. It is translated as CASSQLPSRTPQGGQPQHF.

The chain joins TRBV5-1 to TRBJ2-1; TRBD2 matches 10 bases. Germline CDR1 reads SGHRS; CDR2 reads YFSETQ. J gave up 9 bases and V 2 bases, and 8 bases lay outside the gene matches. This CDR3 has 15 residues. CDR3 nucleotides: TGCGCCAGCAGCTTTCTAGCGGGAGCCCCGGGTGAGCAGTTCTTC. Its translation is CASSFLAGAPGEQFF.

This chain connects TRBV7-2 to TRBJ1-5; unclear D gene. Germline assignment: CDR1 SGHTA and CDR2 FQGNSA. V gave up 5 bases and J gave up 5 bases, with 10 bases separating them. The CDR3 has 13 residues. Here the CDR3 reads CASSGRRDQPQHF. As DNA, the CDR3 is TGTGCCAGCAGCGGAAGGAGGGATCAGCCCCAGCATTTT. The variable domain in full, completed from reference TRBV7-2 and TRBJ1-5, reads GAGVSQSPSNKVTEKGKDVELRCDPISGHTALYWYRQSLGQGLEFLIYFQGNSAPDKSGLPSDRFSAERTGGSVSTLTIQRTQQEDSAVYLCASSGRRDQPQHFGDGTRLSIL.

This clone was seen a handful of times. The J gene is TRBJ2-1, the V gene TRBV19, with 9 bases identical to TRBD1. This CDR3 region has 14 residues. V dropped 5 bases and J dropped 9; count of bases not matched to a gene: 8. From germline, CDR1 is LNHDA and CDR2 SQIVND (reference sequence). The chain's CDR3 is CASSEQDRGGEQFF. The CDR3 DNA reads as TGTGCCAGTAGTGAACAGGACAGGGGAGGTGAGCAGTTCTTC.

The rearrangement links TRBV7-2 to TRBJ2-5; perhaps D is TRBD1 or TRBD2 (7 bases each). The CDR3 loop spans 15 amino acids. Trimming stripped 0 bases from V and 3 bases from J, with 11 bases between. The germline V gene has CDR1 SGHTA and CDR2 FQGNSA. The CDR3 reads CASSLAAGTEETQYF. The CDR3 coding sequence is TGTGCCAGCAGCTTAGCAGCGGGGACAGAAGAGACCCAGTACTTC.

This sequence joins TRBV2 and TRBJ2-1; TRBD2 aligns across 9 bases. Germline V lookup: CDR1 SNHLY, CDR2 FYNNEI. The CDR3 contains 14 residues. Germline trimming cut 0 bases from V and 10 bases from J; bases unmatched to any gene: 4. The CDR3 reads CASSEARLAGEQFF. The CDR3 nucleotides are TGTGCCAGCAGTGAAGCCCGGCTAGCGGGGGAGCAGTTCTTC.

The chain has TRBV6-1 and TRBJ1-2; TRBD1 agrees at 9 bases. Germline trimming cut 3 bases from V and 4 bases from J; bases unmatched to any gene: 3. The CDR3 extends over 14 amino acids. Germline V gene sequence: CDR1 MNHNS, CDR2 SASEGT. The CDR3 DNA reads TGTGCCAGCAGTGAGCGGGACAGGGCCTATGGCTACACCTTC. Amino acids: CASSERDRAYGYTF.

The chain links TRBV6-6 to TRBJ2-1; 7 positions agree with TRBD2. The CDR3 sequence is 14 residues long. Germline lookup yields CDR1 MNHNY and CDR2 SVGAGI (reference sequence). The ends lost 7 bases at V and 0 bases at J; junction bases unmatched: 3. The CDR3 reads CASNGLDSYNEQFF. The CDR3 nucleotides are TGTGCCAGCAACGGACTAGACTCCTACAATGAGCAGTTCTTC.

This chain links TRBV11-3 with TRBJ1-1, with D uncertain. V was clipped by 4 bases and J by 4 bases, with 10 bases between them. Per the germline V gene, CDR1 is SGHNT and CDR2 is YENEEA. CDR3 length: 13 amino acids. Here the CDR3 DNA reads TGTGCCAGCAGCTACCGGACGGGCACTGAAGCTTTCTTT. Protein sequence: CASSYRTGTEAFF.